This T cell receptor (beta chain) was identified during a study of cytomegalovirus exposure and HLA in healthy donors. The study, taken as a whole, reports: A few CMV-associated chains proved CMV antigen-specific in vitro. The listing of some 170 TCR beta chains classed them as cytomegalovirus-associated. In the roughly 120 validation repertoires, about 95% of cluster scores exceeded 0, per a later analysis.

The CDR3 sequence is 15 residues long. Germline assignment: CDR1 SGHTA and CDR2 FQGNSA. Unmatched junction bases numbered 8, after V lost 1 base and J lost 7 bases. The method was immunoSEQ multiplex PCR; TCRdb's version includes in-frame clones alone and lacks a portion of them. The data show approximately 76,000 clones, around 94% seen once. A remark on this clone: Antigen: not known.

The sample was PBMCs. The receptor comes from a woman under 30 in good health and CMV-seronegative. This chain joins TRBV7-2 and TRBJ2-7; TRBD1 matches at 9 bases. In DNA form, the CDR3 reads TGTGCCAGCAGCTTAGTAGGGACAGGGAAAGTGGAGCAGTACTTC. It specifies CASSLVGTGKVEQYF.